This T cell receptor beta chain came from a study of neurological immune-mediated disorders. Among the participants, healthy controls were blood bank volunteers in Maryland, USA. TCRdb re-derived calls from the 5' RACE reads in MiXCR, one entry per CDR3 protein. Altogether roughly 80,000 distinct CDR3 sequences are present, 17% being singletons, with the ten largest covering approximately 15%. This clonotype was seen many times. CDR3 size: 11 residues. The V gene lost 4 bases and the J gene lost 8 bases, with 11 bases spanning the gap. CDR1 and CDR2 from the germline V gene are SQVTM and ANQGSEA. This receptor was taken from a woman aged 40 to 55 in good health. What was sequenced was PBMCs. The rearrangement uses TRBV29-1 and TRBJ1-2, with D uncertain. This chain's CDR3 is CSVVTGFGYTF. CDR3 nucleotides: TGCAGCGTTGTTACTGGGTTCGGCTACACCTTC.